This TCR beta chain was retrieved from a study of T cell changes during pregnancy in multiple sclerosis. This table comes from immunoSEQ multiplex PCR, and its TCRdb copy is limited to in-frame clones, with some not included. This table holds about 24,000 clones, 90% found once. The germline V gene has CDR1 PRHDT and CDR2 FYEKMQ (reference sequence). With 6 bases clipped from V and 0 bases from J, the junction kept 0 bases outside the gene matches. CDR3 length: 14 residues. This specimen was CD8+ T cells from peripheral blood mononuclear cells, taken in the third trimester of pregnancy. This rearrangement joins TRBV13 to TRBJ2-2; 8 positions match TRBD1. This clonotype was obtained from a female donor in good health, enrolled as a control in a pregnancy study. CDR3 nucleotide sequence: TGTGCCAGCAGGACAGGGGCGAACACCGGGGAGCTGTTTTTT. Protein sequence: CASRTGANTGELFF.